These 21 T cell receptor beta chains share one sample of origin, sequenced in a study of cytomegalovirus exposure and HLA in healthy donors. Primers for the PCR totalled 60 Vbeta and 13 Jbeta. Produced via immunoSEQ multiplex PCR; TCRdb's table is partial and in-frame only. The table includes over 90,000 clones, approximately 70% detected once. Sequenced sample: PBMCs. Source of these receptors: a woman aged 45-65 years in good health and CMV-seronegative.

This rearrangement joins TRBV7-9 to TRBJ1-2; no clear D. Per the germline V gene, CDR1 is SEHNR and CDR2 is FQNEAQ (reference sequence). V lost 4 bases and J lost 2, with 11 bases in between. The CDR3 consists of 14 residues. CDR3 region: CASSSGVSNYGYTF. In nucleotides, the CDR3 is TGTGCCAGCAGCTCGGGAGTCAGCAACTATGGCTACACCTTC.

In its sample, this clone was seen a few times. The chain recombines TRBV7-9 with TRBJ2-7; 8 bases fit TRBD1. Germline V CDR1 and CDR2: SEHNR, FQNEAQ (reference sequence). The junction had 8 bases not matched to a gene; V was cut back by 5 bases and J by 5 bases. The CDR3 contains 14 residues. CDR3 region: CASSPLSTGDEQYF. CDR3 coding DNA: TGTGCCAGCAGCCCGCTATCGACAGGGGACGAGCAGTACTTC. Complete variable domain (other parts from reference TRBV7-9 and TRBJ2-7): DTGVSQNPRHKITKRGQNVTFRCDPISEHNRLYWYRQTLGQGPEFLTYFQNEAQLEKSRLLSDRFSAERPKGSFSTLEIQRTEQGDSAMYLCASSPLSTGDEQYFGPGTRLTVT.

About this clone itself: Compared with germline, one end of the junction differs, possibly owing to a read error. This chain uses TRBV7-9 with TRBJ2-7; no definite D call. The CDR3 runs to 12 residues. Germline lookup yields CDR1 SEHNR and CDR2 FQNEAQ (reference sequence). Here the CDR3 DNA reads TGTTCCAGCAGCTCACTAACCTACGAGCAGTACTTC. Amino acid sequence: CSSSSLTYEQYF.

V is TRBV7-2 and J is TRBJ2-3; D possibly corresponds to TRBD1 (5 bases). Germline CDR1 and CDR2: SGHTA and FQGNSA. V dropped 8 bases and J dropped 5 bases, with 11 bases sitting between them. The CDR3 length is 12 residues. CDR3 DNA: TGTGCCAGCGGACAAAACAGAGATACGCAGTATTTT. This encodes CASGQNRDTQYF.

The chain couples TRBV28 to TRBJ1-2, with D uncertain. This CDR3 is 11 amino acids long. With 6 bases removed from V and 7 bases from J, the gap between germline ends came to 9 bases. Germline lookup yields CDR1 MDHEN and CDR2 SYDVKM. The CDR3 loop reads CASSDIVGYTF. CDR3 DNA: TGTGCCAGCAGCGACATCGTTGGCTACACCTTC.

The chain carries TRBV7-3 and TRBJ2-3; 9 nucleotides line up with TRBD2. V lost 5 bases and J lost 1; bases outside the gene matches: 7. The CDR3 has 16 residues. Germline V lookup: CDR1 SGHTA, CDR2 FQGTGA. The CDR3 reads CASSNLAGAGTDTQYF. The CDR3 DNA sequence: TGTGCCAGCAGCAACTTAGCGGGAGCCGGCACAGATACGCAGTATTTT.

The rearrangement uses TRBV6-5 and TRBJ2-1; 8 bases line up with TRBD2. This CDR3 is built from 15 residues. Germline V gene data show CDR1 as MNHEY and CDR2 as SVGAGI. With V trimmed by 4 bases and J by 0 bases, 2 bases remained unmatched. The CDR3 region is CASSLAGSSYNEQFF. CDR3 coding DNA: TGTGCCAGCAGTTTAGCGGGGTCCTCCTACAATGAGCAGTTCTTC.

The chain couples TRBV20-1 to TRBJ2-1; 8 bases match TRBD2. V gave up 6 bases and J gave up 10 bases; unmatched junction bases: 5. There are 11 residues in the CDR3. Germline assignment: CDR1 DFQATT and CDR2 SNEGSKA (reference sequence). DNA of the CDR3: TGCAGTGCCAGCGGGAGTCTGGAGCAGTTCTTC. It translates to CSASGSLEQFF.

V gene TRBV2 combines with J gene TRBJ2-1; a possible D gene is TRBD2 (7 bases). The V end was cut by 4 bases, the J end by 9 bases, with 13 bases between. The CDR3 covers 13 residues. Germline CDR1 reads SNHLY; CDR2 reads FYNNEI. In DNA form, the CDR3 reads TGTGCCAGCAGTGGTGAGGGGGGGGTTGAGCAGTTCTTC. As protein: CASSGEGGVEQFF. The variable domain in full, with the rest retrieved from reference TRBV2 and TRBJ2-1, is EPEVTQTPSHQVTQMGQEVILRCVPISNHLYFYWYRQILGQKVEFLVSFYNNEISEKSEIFDDQFSVERPDGSNFTLKIRSTKLEDSAMYFCASSGEGGVEQFFGPGTRLTVL.

This clone was detected only once. The genes are TRBV5-6 and TRBJ2-2; TRBD1 aligns across 9 bases. Germline V gives CDR1 SGHDT, CDR2 YYEEEE. The CDR3 runs 14 residues. Trimming removed 0 bases from V and 7 bases from J; junction bases left unmatched: 1. In nucleotides, the CDR3 is TGTGCCAGCAGCTTGGGACAGGGGGGCGGGGAGCTGTTTTTT. It specifies CASSLGQGGGELFF. Combining the CDR3 with reference TRBV5-6 and TRBJ2-2 gives the whole variable domain DAGVTQSPTHLIKTRGQQVTLRCSPKSGHDTVSWYQQALGQGPQFIFQYYEEEERQRGNFPDRFSGHQFPNYSSELNVNALLLGDSALYLCASSLGQGGGELFFGEGSRLTVL.

This clone was seen only a few times. The rearrangement links TRBV7-8 to TRBJ2-1, with TRBD1 matching 7 bases. From germline, CDR1 is SGHVS and CDR2 FQNEAQ. V shed 1 base and J 4 bases; nucleotides not matched to a gene: 4. CDR3 length: 15 residues. CDR3 protein: CASSLGGGRYNEQFF. CDR3 nucleotides: TGTGCCAGCAGCTTAGGAGGGGGCAGATACAATGAGCAGTTCTTC. Drawing the rest from reference TRBV7-8 and TRBJ2-1, the complete variable domain is GAGVSQSPRYKVAKRGQDVALRCDPISGHVSLFWYQQALGQGPEFLTYFQNEAQLDKSGLPSDRFFAERPEGSVSTLKIQRTQQEDSAVYLCASSLGGGRYNEQFFGPGTRLTVL.

The J gene is TRBJ2-5, the V gene TRBV29-1; no definite D call. Germline V lookup: CDR1 SQVTM, CDR2 ANQGSEA. There are 12 residues in the CDR3. V lost 3 bases to trimming and J lost 5 bases, with 10 bases between them. In DNA, the CDR3 is TGCAGCGTTGACTACCTCGGTGAGACCCAGTACTTC. This sequence encodes CSVDYLGETQYF.

The chain couples TRBV5-1 to TRBJ1-1; 7 bases agree with TRBD1. CDR1 is SGHRS, CDR2 YFSETQ, per germline. This CDR3 spans 16 amino acids. The V and J ends lost 1 base and 0 bases, in that order; junction bases with no gene match: 6. CDR3 amino acids: CASSLSRDRMNTEAFF. DNA for the CDR3: TGCGCCAGCAGCTTGAGCCGGGACAGAATGAACACTGAAGCTTTCTTT.

This chain links TRBV19 with TRBJ2-7; 8 bases align to TRBD2. V lost 3 bases and J lost 4; bases outside the gene matches: 8. The germline CDR1 and CDR2 sequences are LNHDA and SQIVND (reference sequence). CDR3 length: 15 residues. This chain's CDR3 is CASSMGLGGRYEQYF. For the CDR3, the DNA is TGTGCCAGTAGTATGGGACTAGGAGGGAGGTACGAGCAGTACTTC.

V and J are TRBV6-5 and TRBJ2-7, with D maybe TRBD2 (6 bases). Germline-derived CDR1 and CDR2 are MNHEY and SVGAGI. V gave up 2 bases and J gave up 7 bases, with 6 bases separating them. This CDR3 has 11 residues. The chain's CDR3 is CASSYGGEQYF. In DNA, the CDR3 is TGTGCCAGCAGTTACGGGGGGGAGCAGTACTTC.

The CDR3: CASSFGTSGGNEQFF. The CDR3 region has the DNA TGTGCCAGCAGCTTTGGGACTAGCGGGGGGAATGAGCAGTTCTTC. J is TRBJ2-1 and V is TRBV7-9; 15 bases are shared with TRBD2. CDR1 is SEHNR, CDR2 FQNEAQ, per germline (reference sequence). J lost 7 bases, V lost 3 bases, and 1 base had no gene match. This CDR3 is built from 15 residues.

The chain combines TRBV5-5 with TRBJ1-4, with D maybe TRBD1 (6 bases). The V and J ends lost 4 bases and 8 bases respectively, with 15 bases between them. The CDR3 has 14 residues. Germline assignment: CDR1 SGHKS and CDR2 YYEKEE (reference sequence). The CDR3 nucleotides are TGTGCCAGCAGCCTACAGGGTGGAGAGGAAAAACTGTTTTTT. Translation: CASSLQGGEEKLFF.

This clone was observed a handful of times. V and J are TRBV5-4 and TRBJ2-3; 9 nucleotides line up with TRBD2. V shed 4 bases, J shed 5 bases, and the junction held 11 bases outside the gene matches. The CDR3 length is 16 residues. Germline V gene sequence: CDR1 SGHNT, CDR2 YYREEE (reference sequence). CDR3 nucleotide sequence: TGTGCCAGCAGCCGCTCAGGCGGGGGGGCGGTAGATACGCAGTATTTT. This encodes CASSRSGGGAVDTQYF. Variable domain in full (rest from reference TRBV5-4 and TRBJ2-3): ETGVTQSPTHLIKTRGQQVTLRCSSQSGHNTVSWYQQALGQGPQFIFQYYREEENGRGNFPPRFSGLQFPNYSSELNVNALELDDSALYLCASSRSGGGAVDTQYFGPGTRLTVL.

The gene calls are TRBV18 and TRBJ2-6, with D perhaps matching TRBD2 (5 bases). From germline, CDR1 is KGHSH and CDR2 LQKENI. Between the trimmed V and J ends, which lost 1 base and 2 bases, there was a span of 18 bases. The CDR3 loop spans 19 amino acids. CDR3 sequence: CASSPRSDTRGAGANVLTF. The CDR3 DNA reads as TGTGCCAGCTCACCACGTTCTGACACACGGGGAGCTGGGGCCAACGTCCTGACTTTC.

This clone appeared a single time. The chain has TRBV7-3 and TRBJ2-5, with TRBD2 identical over 7 bases. Germline V lookup: CDR1 SGHTA, CDR2 FQGTGA. The J segment lost 1 base and the V segment lost 3 bases, leaving 5 bases of the junction unmatched. The CDR3 is made up of 15 amino acids. DNA of the CDR3: TGTGCCAGCAGCTTGGCCGGGACTACCCAAGAGACCCAGTACTTC. Translated, it gives CASSLAGTTQETQYF.

The rearrangement joins TRBV11-2 to TRBJ2-2; 12 nucleotides align to TRBD2. The CDR3 has 17 residues. Unmatched junction bases numbered 4, after V lost 1 base and J lost 4 bases. Germline values: CDR1 SGHAT, CDR2 FQNNGV. The CDR3 region is CASSLGLAGEGTGELFF. The CDR3 DNA is TGTGCCAGCAGCTTAGGACTAGCGGGAGAGGGCACCGGGGAGCTGTTTTTT. The full variable domain, completed using reference TRBV11-2 and TRBJ2-2, is EAGVAQSPRYKIIEKRQSVAFWCNPISGHATLYWYQQILGQGPKLLIQFQNNGVVDDSQLPKDRFSAERLKGVDSTLKIQPAKLEDSAVYLCASSLGLAGEGTGELFFGEGSRLTVL.